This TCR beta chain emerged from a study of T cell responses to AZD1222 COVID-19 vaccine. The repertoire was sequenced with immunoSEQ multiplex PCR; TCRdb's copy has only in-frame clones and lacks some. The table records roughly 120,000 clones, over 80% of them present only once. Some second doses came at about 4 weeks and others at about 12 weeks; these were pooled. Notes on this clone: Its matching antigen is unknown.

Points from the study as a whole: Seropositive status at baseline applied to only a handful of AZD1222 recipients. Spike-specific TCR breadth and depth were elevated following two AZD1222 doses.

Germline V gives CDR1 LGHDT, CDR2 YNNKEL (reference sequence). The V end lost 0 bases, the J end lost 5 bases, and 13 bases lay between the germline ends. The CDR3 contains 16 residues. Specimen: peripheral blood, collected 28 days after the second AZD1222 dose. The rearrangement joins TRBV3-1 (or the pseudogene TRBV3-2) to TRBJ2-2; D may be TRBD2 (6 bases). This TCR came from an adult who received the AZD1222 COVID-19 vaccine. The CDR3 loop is CASSQDWDSRTGELFF. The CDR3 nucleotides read TGTGCCAGCAGCCAAGATTGGGACTCCCGAACCGGGGAGCTGTTTTTT.